This T cell receptor beta chain was obtained from a study of OX40 agonist ivuxolimab in advanced cancers. On the study more broadly: In this trial design, patients received ivuxolimab intravenously at 0.01 to 10 mg/kg every 2 weeks.

Data came from immunoSEQ multiplex PCR; TCRdb stores just in-frame clones and leaves some out. The repertoire holds 13,000 or so clones, with around 86% as singletons. Worth noting for this clone: As yet, its antigen is unknown.

The CDR3 loop spans 11 amino acids. Trimming cost V 0 bases and J 14 bases, with 13 bases left between them. CDR1 is SQVTM, CDR2 ANQGSEA, per germline. The study, taken as a whole, reports: Expanded clones were, on average, more numerous in CD8+ T cells than in CD4+. Some of the lowest clonal expansion was seen in partial responders at 0.1-3.0 mg/kg. Normalized T-cell clonal expansion was also low in a subset of nonresponders.

The source material was CD4+ or CD8+ T cells sorted from blood, sampled in a trial of the OX40 agonist ivuxolimab. The receptor comes from an adult with an advanced solid tumor such as melanoma, head and neck, liver or kidney cancer. The genes are TRBV29-1 and TRBJ1-2, with D perhaps TRBD1 (6 bases). The CDR3 DNA sequence: TGCAGCGTTGAAGAGAGGACAGCTTGGACCTTC. This gives the protein CSVEERTAWTF.